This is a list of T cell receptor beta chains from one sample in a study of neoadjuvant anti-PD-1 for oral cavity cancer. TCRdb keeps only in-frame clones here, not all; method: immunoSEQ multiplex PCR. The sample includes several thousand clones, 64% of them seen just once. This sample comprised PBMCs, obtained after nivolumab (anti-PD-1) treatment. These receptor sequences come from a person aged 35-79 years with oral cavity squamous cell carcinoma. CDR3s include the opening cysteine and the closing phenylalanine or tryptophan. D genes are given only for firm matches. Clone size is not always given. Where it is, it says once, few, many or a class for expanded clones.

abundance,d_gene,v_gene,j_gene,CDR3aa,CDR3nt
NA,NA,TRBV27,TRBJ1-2,CASSDPGEYGYTF,TGTGCCAGCAGTGATCCAGGGGAGTATGGCTACACCTTC
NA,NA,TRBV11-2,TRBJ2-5,CASSLDLVKTQYF,TGTGCCAGCAGCTTAGATTTAGTAAAGACCCAGTACTTC
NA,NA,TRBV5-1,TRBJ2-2,CASSLVRANTGELFF,TGCGCCAGCAGCTTGGTCCGTGCGAACACCGGGGAGCTGTTTTTT
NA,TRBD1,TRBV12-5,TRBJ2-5,CASGLGQGVSETQYF,TGTGCTAGTGGTTTGGGGCAGGGGGTGTCAGAGACCCAGTACTTC
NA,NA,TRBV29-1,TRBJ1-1,CSVDRGENTEAFF,TGCAGCGTTGATCGGGGGGAGAACACTGAAGCTTTCTTT
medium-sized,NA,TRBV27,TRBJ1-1,CASSLVENTEAFF,TGTGCCAGCAGTTTAGTGGAGAACACTGAAGCTTTCTTT
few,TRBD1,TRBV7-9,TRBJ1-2,CASSSGQGEGEGYTF,TGTGCCAGCAGCTCAGGACAGGGGGAAGGGGAAGGCTACACCTTC
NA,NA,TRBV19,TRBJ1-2,CASSPFGGPFYGYTF,TGTGCCAGTAGTCCCTTTGGGGGCCCTTTCTATGGCTACACCTTC
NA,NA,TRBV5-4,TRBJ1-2,CASSLRSELGLYGYTF,TGTGCCAGCAGCTTGAGGTCAGAGTTAGGATTATATGGCTACACCTTC
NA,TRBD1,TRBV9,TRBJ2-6,CASSYRDRGNSGANVLTF,TGTGCCAGCAGCTACCGGGACAGGGGGAATAGTGGGGCCAACGTCCTGACTTTC
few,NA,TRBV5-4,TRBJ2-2,CASSLIDTGELFF,TGTGCCAGCAGCTTGATAGATACCGGGGAGCTGTTTTTT
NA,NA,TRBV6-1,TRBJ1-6,CASRLEGGSYSPLHF,TGTGCCAGCAGGCTGGAGGGGGGTTCGTATTCACCCCTCCACTTT
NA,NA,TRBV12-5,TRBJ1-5,CASGLQGTINQPQHF,TGTGCTAGTGGTTTGCAGGGGACAATCAATCAGCCCCAGCATTTT
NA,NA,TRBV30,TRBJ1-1,CAWSGNGRGMNTEAFF,TGTGCCTGGAGTGGGAACGGACGGGGGATGAACACTGAAGCTTTCTTT
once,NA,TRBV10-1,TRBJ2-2,CASSESTGATGELFF,TGCGCCAGCAGTGAGTCGACGGGGGCAACCGGGGAGCTGTTTTTT
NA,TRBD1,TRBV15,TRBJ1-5,CATSGPPDRVQPQHF,TGTGCCACCAGCGGCCCACCGGACAGGGTTCAGCCCCAGCATTTT
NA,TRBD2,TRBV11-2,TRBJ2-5,CASSSNSLAGGTQYF,TGTGCCAGCAGCTCCAACTCGCTAGCGGGAGGGACCCAGTACTTC
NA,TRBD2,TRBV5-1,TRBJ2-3,CASSVLAGGETDTQYF,TGCGCCAGCAGCGTGCTAGCGGGAGGGGAGACAGATACGCAGTATTTT
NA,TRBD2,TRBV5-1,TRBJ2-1,CASSLTSGGTYNEQFF,TGCGCCAGCAGCCTTACTAGCGGGGGGACCTACAATGAGCAGTTCTTC
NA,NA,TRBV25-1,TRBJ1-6,CASSEGYSPLHF,TGTGCCAGCAGTGAGGGATATTCACCCCTCCACTTT
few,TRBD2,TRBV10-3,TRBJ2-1,CAIAGTSGSTEQFF,TGTGCCATCGCCGGGACTAGCGGGAGCACTGAGCAGTTCTTC
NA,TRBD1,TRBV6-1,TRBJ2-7,CASSARQGYEQYF,TGTGCCAGCAGTGCCCGACAGGGCTACGAGCAGTACTTC
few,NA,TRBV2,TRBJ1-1,CASSPGTVNTEAFF,TGTGCCAGCAGCCCCGGGACGGTGAACACTGAAGCTTTCTTT
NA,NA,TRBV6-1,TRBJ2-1,CARARSGMDEQFF,TGTGCCAGAGCCCGATCGGGGATGGATGAGCAGTTCTTC
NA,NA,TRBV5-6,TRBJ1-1,CASSLFESAEAFF,TGTGCCAGCAGCTTGTTTGAGAGCGCTGAAGCTTTCTTT
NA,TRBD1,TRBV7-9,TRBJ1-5,CASSSDRAAQHF,TGTGCCAGCAGCTCTGACAGGGCGGCCCAGCATTTT
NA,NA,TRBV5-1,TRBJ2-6,CACGSRQRSEERGANVLTF,TGCGCCTGCGGCTCGAGACAAAGATCGGAAGAGCGAGGGGCCAACGTCCTGACTTTC
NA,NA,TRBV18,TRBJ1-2,CASSPGREWTNYGYTF,TGTGCCAGCTCACCGGGGCGGGAATGGACTAACTATGGCTACACCTTC
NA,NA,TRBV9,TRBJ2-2,CASSPRGQTGELFF,TGTGCCAGCAGCCCCCGAGGGCAAACCGGGGAGCTGTTTTTT
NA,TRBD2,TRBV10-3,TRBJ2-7,CAISVAGGLNEQYF,TGTGCCATCAGTGTAGCGGGGGGGCTCAACGAGCAGTACTTC
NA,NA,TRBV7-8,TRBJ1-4,CASSLPRGQVKTTNEKLFF,TGTGCCAGCAGCTTACCGAGGGGCCAGGTCAAAACAACTAATGAAAAACTGTTTTTT
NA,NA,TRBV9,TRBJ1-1,CASSVGEGGAQNTEAFF,TGTGCCAGCAGCGTAGGGGAGGGCGGGGCGCAGAACACTGAAGCTTTCTTT
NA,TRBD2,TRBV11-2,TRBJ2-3,CASSPSAGGWTDTQYF,TGTGCCAGCAGTCCTTCAGCGGGAGGATGGACAGATACGCAGTATTTT
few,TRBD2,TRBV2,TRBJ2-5,CASELAGEVVETQYF,TGTGCCAGCGAGCTAGCGGGAGAGGTCGTGGAGACCCAGTACTTC
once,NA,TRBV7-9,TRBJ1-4,CASSRRQRDEKLFF,TGTGCCAGCAGTCGCCGACAGAGGGATGAAAAACTGTTTTTT
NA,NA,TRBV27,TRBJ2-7,CASRAHDGRSYEQYF,TGTGCCAGCAGGGCCCACGACGGTCGTTCCTACGAGCAGTACTTC
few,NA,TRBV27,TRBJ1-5,CASSLSRKQPQHF,TGTGCCAGCAGTTTATCACGAAAACAGCCCCAGCATTTT
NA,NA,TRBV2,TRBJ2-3,CASSPEGASTDTQYF,TGTGCCAGCAGTCCGGAGGGGGCGAGCACAGATACGCAGTATTTT
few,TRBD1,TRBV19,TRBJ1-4,CASSKGQGFSNEKLFF,TGTGCCAGTAGTAAGGGACAGGGCTTCTCCAACGAAAAACTGTTTTTT
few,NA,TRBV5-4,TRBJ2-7,CASSLAGFPYEQYF,TGTGCCAGCAGCTTGGCGGGGTTCCCCTACGAGCAGTACTTC
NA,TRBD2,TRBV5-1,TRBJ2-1,CASGTSGRTNEQFF,TGCGCCAGCGGGACTAGCGGGAGGACCAATGAGCAGTTCTTC
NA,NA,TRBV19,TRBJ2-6,CASSKASGANVLTF,TGTGCCAGTTCAAAGGCGTCTGGGGCCAACGTCCTGACTTTC
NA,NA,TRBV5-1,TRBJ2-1,CASSLEQSGQRQFF,TGCGCCAGCAGCCTAGAACAGTCAGGGCAACGGCAGTTCTTC
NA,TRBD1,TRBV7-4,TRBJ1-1,CASSPGTGVIQDTEAFF,TGTGCCAGCAGCCCTGGGACAGGGGTTATTCAGGACACTGAAGCTTTCTTT
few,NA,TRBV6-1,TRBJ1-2,CASSLRTSGYTF,TGTGCCAGCAGTTTAAGGACATCTGGCTACACCTTC
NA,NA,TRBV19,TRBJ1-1,CASRMGAGANTEAFF,TGTGCCAGTAGAATGGGAGCTGGGGCGAACACTGAAGCTTTCTTT
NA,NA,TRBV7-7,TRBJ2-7,CASSPTTVSYEQYF,TGTGCCAGCAGCCCCACGACCGTCTCCTACGAGCAGTACTTC
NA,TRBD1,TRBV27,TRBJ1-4,CASRSTGLGEKLFF,TGTGCCAGCAGGTCGACAGGGTTGGGCGAAAAACTGTTTTTT
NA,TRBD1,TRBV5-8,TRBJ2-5,CASSWGQVQETQYF,TGTGCCAGCAGCTGGGGACAGGTCCAAGAGACCCAGTACTTC
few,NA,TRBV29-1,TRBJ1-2,CSVVTNYGYTF,TGCAGCGTGGTGACAAACTATGGCTACACCTTC
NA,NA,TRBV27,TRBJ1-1,CASRTNHRNTEAFF,TGTGCCAGCAGAACCAACCACAGGAACACTGAAGCTTTCTTT
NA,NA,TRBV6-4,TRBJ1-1,CASSDSVARGRGEAFF,TGTGCCAGCAGTGACTCTGTGGCTAGGGGACGTGGTGAAGCTTTCTTT
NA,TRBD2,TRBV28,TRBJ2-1,CASSFTSGAGNEQFF,TGTGCCAGCAGTTTCACTAGCGGGGCCGGGAATGAGCAGTTCTTC
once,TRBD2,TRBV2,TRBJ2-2,CASSGLAGTGELFF,TGTGCCAGCAGCGGACTAGCGGGTACCGGGGAGCTGTTTTTT